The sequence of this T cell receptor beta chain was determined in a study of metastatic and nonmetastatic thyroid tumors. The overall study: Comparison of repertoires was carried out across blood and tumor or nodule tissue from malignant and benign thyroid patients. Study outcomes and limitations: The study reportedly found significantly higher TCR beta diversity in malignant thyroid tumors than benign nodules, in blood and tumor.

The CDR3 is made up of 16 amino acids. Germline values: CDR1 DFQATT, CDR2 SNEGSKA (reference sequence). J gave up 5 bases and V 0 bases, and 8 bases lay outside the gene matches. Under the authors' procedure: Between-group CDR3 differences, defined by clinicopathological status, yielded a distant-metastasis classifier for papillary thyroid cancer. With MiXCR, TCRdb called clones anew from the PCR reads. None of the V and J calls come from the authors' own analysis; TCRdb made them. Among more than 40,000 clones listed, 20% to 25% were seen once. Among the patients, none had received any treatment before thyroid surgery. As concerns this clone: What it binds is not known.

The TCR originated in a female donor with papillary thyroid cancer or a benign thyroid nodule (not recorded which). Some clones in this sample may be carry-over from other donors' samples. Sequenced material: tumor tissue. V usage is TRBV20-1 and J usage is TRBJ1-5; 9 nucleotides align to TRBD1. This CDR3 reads CSARDYRTGVYQPQHF. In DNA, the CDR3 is TGCAGTGCTAGAGATTATAGGACAGGGGTTTATCAGCCCCAGCATTTT.